A selection of T cell receptor beta chains follows, all from one sample in a study of regulatory T cells in long-lasting Graves disease. TCRdb reanalysed the multiplex PCR reads using MiXCR and keeps one entry per CDR3 protein. The data show around 400,000 distinct CDR3 sequences, 23% seen once. The sample consisted of peripheral blood mononuclear cells (PBMCs), taken when the disease was refractory, from a patient treated with antithyroid drugs. The receptor set was obtained from a female donor with Graves disease. Both conserved end residues are part of each CDR3. D genes are given only for firm matches. Only part of the rows carry a size: once, few, many, or a class if the clone is expanded.

>many|TRBJ2-6|NA|TRBV2
TGTGCCAGCAGTGTCCGGGGCGCCGGGATCTCTGGGGCCAACGTCCTGACTTTC
CASSVRGAGISGANVLTF
>few|TRBJ1-2|TRBD1|TRBV14
TGTGCCAGCAGCCGGAGTTCGACAGGGTCTGGCTACACCTTC
CASSRSSTGSGYTF
>NA|TRBJ2-7|NA|TRBV6-2/TRBV6-3
TGTGTCTCGGGAAAGGACTACGAGCAGTACTTC
CVSGKDYEQYF
>many|TRBJ1-1|NA|TRBV5-1
TGCGCCAGCAGTTTTAACGAGGGCATGGCTGAAGCTTTCTTT
CASSFNEGMAEAFF
>few|TRBJ1-3|TRBD1|TRBV19
TGTGCCAGTAGGCGACAGGGGACTGGAAACACCATATATTTT
CASRRQGTGNTIYF
>NA|TRBJ2-5|TRBD2|TRBV27
TGTGCCAGCCGGCAAGCGGGACCTATGGAGACCCAGTACTTC
CASRQAGPMETQYF
>few|TRBJ2-5|NA|TRBV15
TGTGCCACCAGCAGTGGCCAGGTGCTCGGTGGAGAGACCCAGTACTTC
CATSSGQVLGGETQYF
>NA|TRBJ1-1|NA|TRBV7-2
TGTGCCAGCAGCTTAGGGGGAGCTGGGGGCACTGAAGCTTTCTTT
CASSLGGAGGTEAFF
>NA|TRBJ2-4|TRBD1|TRBV29-1
TGCAGCGAAGCATGTCCCGGGACAGACTTCCCGGAGGAGTTGGCCAAAAACATTCAGTACTTC
CSEACPGTDFPEELAKNIQYF
>NA|TRBJ2-7|TRBD2|TRBV29-1
TGCAGCGTTGGGACTAGCGCCTACGAGCAGTACTTC
CSVGTSAYEQYF
>many|TRBJ1-2|NA|TRBV12-3/TRBV12-4
TGTGCCAGCGGGGAAGGCGACTATGGCTACACCTTC
CASGEGDYGYTF
>many|TRBJ1-2|NA|TRBV18
TGTGCCAGCTCACCAGACGACGATGGCTACACCTTC
CASSPDDDGYTF
>many|TRBJ2-7|TRBD2|TRBV7-6
TGTGCCAGCAGTTCAAGGGGACTAGCGGGCACCTACGAGCAGTACTTC
CASSSRGLAGTYEQYF
>many|TRBJ2-5|TRBD1|TRBV3-1
TGTGCCAGCAGCCAGGGGGACAGTCAAGAGACCCAGTACTTC
CASSQGDSQETQYF
>NA|TRBJ2-2|NA|TRBV6-1
TGTGCCAGCAGTGCCAGCTTCTCGACCGGGGAGCTGTTTTTT
CASSASFSTGELFF
>many|TRBJ2-7|NA|TRBV7-2
TGTGCCAGCAGCTTTCGAATTGCAGCCTCCTACGAGCAGTACTTC
CASSFRIAASYEQYF
>NA|TRBJ1-5|TRBD1|TRBV10-3
TGTGCCACCCGGGACAGGGAAAATCAGCCCCAGCATTTT
CATRDRENQPQHF
>NA|TRBJ1-6|NA|TRBV14
TGTGCCAGCAGCCAAGATTCAGGGCGGAATTCACCCCTCCACTTT
CASSQDSGRNSPLHF
>many|TRBJ2-5|TRBD1|TRBV11-2
TGTGCCAGCAGCGTATCCGGGACAGGGTGGTTAGAGACCCAGTACTTC
CASSVSGTGWLETQYF
>NA|TRBJ2-4|NA|TRBV5-1
TGCGCCAGCAGCCTCGGGGAGGCCAAAAACATTCAGTACTTC
CASSLGEAKNIQYF
>few|TRBJ2-7|NA|TRBV27
TGTGCCAGCAGTTTAGGGATTGGGGCCCAGAAGGGCTACGAGCAGTACTTC
CASSLGIGAQKGYEQYF
>few|TRBJ2-7|TRBD2|TRBV20-1
TGCAGTGCTCCCCGGGGAGGGGCGTCCTACGAGCAGTACTTC
CSAPRGGASYEQYF
>NA|TRBJ1-2|NA|TRBV25-1
TGTGCCAGCATGGGCAGGGGAGTGGGTGGCTACACCTTC
CASMGRGVGGYTF
>NA|TRBJ2-6|NA|TRBV6-2/TRBV6-3
TGTGCCAGCACCAACGCCCTAATTAGCTCTGGGGCCAGCGTCCTGACTTTC
CASTNALISSGASVLTF
>many|TRBJ2-7|TRBD1|TRBV7-9
TGTGCCAGCAGCCCTAGACAGGGGGCTATATACGAGCAGTACTTC
CASSPRQGAIYEQYF
>NA|TRBJ2-3|NA|TRBV5-1
TGCGCCAGCAGCCCTGGGGCGCGCGGCACAGATACGCAGTATTTT
CASSPGARGTDTQYF
>NA|TRBJ2-5|NA|TRBV5-1
TGCGCCAGCAGCTTCCCTGACAGCCTACAAGAGACCCAGTACTTC
CASSFPDSLQETQYF
>many|TRBJ2-5|NA|TRBV30
TGTGCCTGGAGTGGTCGTCAGGGTCAGACCCAGTACTTC
CAWSGRQGQTQYF
>NA|TRBJ2-7|TRBD2|TRBV29-1
TGCAGCGTTGAGTTGTCTAGCGGGAGTATGGAGCAGTACTTC
CSVELSSGSMEQYF
>NA|TRBJ1-1|NA|TRBV30
TGTGCCCCCCGGGGGAGACGGCGGCGGACTGAAGCTTTCTTT
CAPRGRRRRTEAFF
>NA|TRBJ2-7|TRBD2|TRBV29-1
TGCAGCGCTACGGGGACTAGCGGGAGGGCCTACGAGCAGTACTTC
CSATGTSGRAYEQYF
>few|TRBJ2-5|TRBD1|TRBV19
TGTGCCAGTAGTATAACCGGGACAGGCGGGGCCCAGTACTTC
CASSITGTGGAQYF
>many|TRBJ1-2|NA|TRBV28
TGTGCCAGCAGGACTTCAGGGGTTAATGACTATGGCTACACCTTC
CASRTSGVNDYGYTF
>many|TRBJ1-5|TRBD1|TRBV7-9
TGTGCCAGCAGCTTGACAGGGAATAGCAATCAGCCCCAGCATTTT
CASSLTGNSNQPQHF
>NA|TRBJ1-5|NA|TRBV3-1
TGTGCCAGCAGCGACGGGACAAGTCAGCCCCAGCATTTT
CASSDGTSQPQHF
>NA|TRBJ2-7|TRBD1|TRBV3-1
TGTGCCAGCAGCGAAGAAGACAGGGGCTCCTACGAGCAGTACTTC
CASSEEDRGSYEQYF
>many|TRBJ1-1|NA|TRBV28
TGTGCCAGCAGTCCGCAGCTATTTTTTCAGGACACTGAAGCTTTCTTT
CASSPQLFFQDTEAFF
>NA|TRBJ2-7|TRBD1|TRBV7-9
TGTGCCAGCAGTGTGGGACAGAACTACGAGCAGTACTTC
CASSVGQNYEQYF